This TCR beta chain was recorded in a study of blood T cell repertoires in COVID-19. Study-wide background: Acute and convalescent COVID-19 specimens originated in the United States, Italy and Spain. Sources were T cells, B-cell-depleted T cells, or PBMCs; the material itself was cDNA or gDNA.

In the authors' methods: Amplification of reference gene primers provided the estimated nucleated cell counts. Clones were sequenced by immunoSEQ multiplex PCR, and TCRdb holds only the in-frame ones, with some missing. The DNA gave D and trimming, while V, J and clone size come from that table. The data show 130,000 to 150,000 clones, with roughly 90% seen just once and approximately 2.4% held by the top ten. CDR1 is LGHNA, CDR2 YSLEER, per germline. CDR3 size: 16 residues. The V segment lost 1 base and the J segment 0 bases; nucleotides outside the gene matches: 3. The TCR was taken from a human donor in a cohort sampled during active COVID-19. V usage is TRBV4-3 and J usage is TRBJ1-2, with 9 bases that match TRBD1. The sample consisted of peripheral blood. The CDR3 here is CASSQGRTGANYGYTF. CDR3 DNA: TGCGCCAGCAGCCAAGGCCGGACAGGGGCTAACTATGGCTACACCTTC.